This TCR beta chain appears in the sequencing data of a study of blood T cell repertoires in COVID-19. The wider study: T cells, B-cell-depleted T cells, or PBMCs provided the cDNA or gDNA that served as material.

In Seattle, patients joined the study during active infection and were tracked longitudinally. CDR3 length: 14 amino acids. V was shortened by 7 bases and J by 2 bases, with 12 bases between the two germline ends. Germline V CDR1 and CDR2: MNHNS, SASEGT. In the authors' workflow: Amplification from reference gene primers served as the basis for estimated nucleated cell counts. This table comes from immunoSEQ multiplex PCR, and its TCRdb copy is limited to in-frame clones, with some not included. V, J and clone size reflect that table, while D and trimming were determined from the DNA. The top ten clones hold about 4.8% of a sample with 200,000 to 250,000 clones, around four fifths of them seen once. This clone showed up just once.

This clonotype was sampled from a woman between 70 and 85 years old with COVID-19, enrolled during active disease. What was sequenced was peripheral blood. The chain couples TRBV6-1 to TRBJ1-3, with a tentative D call TRBD1 (5 bases). The CDR3 reads CASTPPGAGNTIYF. The CDR3, as DNA: TGTGCCAGCACCCCTCCGGGGGCTGGAAACACCATATATTTT.